These 32 T cell receptor beta chains were sequenced from one sample in a study of CD8 T cells in Susac syndrome. RNA, at about 0.5 to 1 ug, was reverse transcribed with random hexamers. TCRdb re-analysed the immunoSEQ multiplex PCR reads in MiXCR, keeping a single row per CDR3 protein. The table shows 150,000 to 200,000 distinct CDR3 sequences, with 90% to 95% occurring only once. The material sequenced was CD4+ T cells from PBMCs. The receptors were sampled from a human donor with multiple sclerosis.

In DNA, the CDR3 is TGCGCCAGCAGCGGAAGGGACAGGAACACTGAAGCTTTCTTT. The encoded protein is CASSGRDRNTEAFF. The rearrangement joins TRBV5-1 to TRBJ1-1; 7 nucleotides align to TRBD1. The CDR3 is 14 residues long. Germline V CDR1 and CDR2: SGHRS, YFSETQ. The V and J ends lost 4 bases and 1 base, in that order; junction bases with no gene match: 4.

The chain employs TRBV2 and TRBJ1-2, with unresolved D. Germline lookup yields CDR1 SNHLY and CDR2 FYNNEI. This CDR3 region has 14 residues. V lost 0 bases, J lost 6 bases, and 11 bases lay in between. In nucleotides, the CDR3 is TGTGCCAGCAGTGAAGCGCGTAGGGTTGATGGCTACACCTTC. Residues: CASSEARRVDGYTF. The full variable domain, its missing parts supplied by reference TRBV2 and TRBJ1-2, is EPEVTQTPSHQVTQMGQEVILRCVPISNHLYFYWYRQILGQKVEFLVSFYNNEISEKSEIFDDQFSVERPDGSNFTLKIRSTKLEDSAMYFCASSEARRVDGYTFGSGTRLTVV.

The chain is built from TRBV2 and TRBJ2-1; 9 positions match TRBD2. The CDR3 is made up of 15 amino acids. The V segment lost 0 bases and the J segment 3 bases; nucleotides outside the gene matches: 0. Per germline, CDR1 SNHLY and CDR2 FYNNEI. The CDR3 DNA sequence: TGTGCCAGCAGTGAAGCGACTAGCGGCTACAATGAGCAGTTCTTC. It yields the protein CASSEATSGYNEQFF. Variable domain in full (rest from reference TRBV2 and TRBJ2-1): EPEVTQTPSHQVTQMGQEVILRCVPISNHLYFYWYRQILGQKVEFLVSFYNNEISEKSEIFDDQFSVERPDGSNFTLKIRSTKLEDSAMYFCASSEATSGYNEQFFGPGTRLTVL.

This clonotype was recorded once. The CDR3 nucleotides read TGTGCCGTTAAGGACAGGGTTAAAGAAAAACTGTTTTTT. It codes for CAVKDRVKEKLFF. The rearrangement joins TRBV6-5 to TRBJ1-4; TRBD1 matches at 8 bases. This CDR3 region has 13 residues. From germline, CDR1 is MNHEY and CDR2 SVGAGI. Losses at the gene ends were 11 bases for V and 8 bases for J; bases not matched to a gene: 10.

The chain uses TRBV11-2 and TRBJ2-2; D remains unclear. V lost 9 bases and J lost 0, with 8 bases in between. CDR1 and CDR2 from the germline V gene are SGHAT and FQNNGV. The CDR3 length is 13 residues. The CDR3 sequence is CASGQTNTGELFF. The CDR3 DNA reads TGTGCCAGTGGGCAGACGAACACCGGGGAGCTGTTTTTT.

This chain links TRBV23-1 with TRBJ2-4; D uncertain. TRBV23-1 is treated as an ORF (open reading frame) with a function not yet certain. Deletions cut 3 bases from V and 0 bases from J, with 30 bases between. The CDR3 extends over 22 amino acids. The DNA of the CDR3 is TGCGCCAGCAGTCAGGGAACAAACAAACCTCCGAAGTTGAACCTAGCCAAAAACATTCAGTACTTC. Residues: CASSQGTNKPPKLNLAKNIQYF.

The chain couples TRBV15 to TRBJ2-7, with D tentatively TRBD1 (6 bases). V gave up 1 base and J gave up 4 bases, with 17 bases separating them. Germline CDR1 reads LNHNV; CDR2 reads YYDKDF (reference sequence). The CDR3 consists of 16 residues. The CDR3 region has the DNA TGTGCCACCAGCAGAGCGGAGTTGGCAGGGGCTTACGAGCAGTACTTC. Translated: CATSRAELAGAYEQYF.

The V and J genes are TRBV3-1 and TRBJ2-7; 9 bases agree with TRBD2. Germline lookup yields CDR1 LGHDT and CDR2 YNNKEL (reference sequence). This CDR3 has 14 amino acids. J lost 7 bases, V lost 4 bases, and 8 bases had no gene match. Written as DNA, the CDR3 is TGTGCCAGCAGCCGAGCGGGAGGCGTCTGGGAGCAGTACTTC. Encoded protein: CASSRAGGVWEQYF.

This clonotype appeared a single time. The chain links TRBV27 to TRBJ1-4; D gene unclear. Trimming cost V 10 bases and J 11 bases, with 29 bases left between them. Per the germline V gene, CDR1 is MNHEY and CDR2 is SMNVEV (reference sequence). The CDR3 runs 16 residues. DNA of the CDR3: TGTGCCACCGGAATCGGTCGTCGATCAATGATCTCCAAACTGTTTTTT. Protein: CATGIGRRSMISKLFF.

This chain joins TRBV24-1 and TRBJ1-2; a weak D match, TRBD1 (6 bases). The CDR3 extends over 12 amino acids. Per the germline V gene, CDR1 is KGHDR and CDR2 is SFDVKD. Trimming cost V 11 bases and J 7 bases, with 16 bases left between them. The CDR3 protein is CAIGGGLGGYTF. The CDR3 bases are TGTGCCATAGGAGGGGGGCTCGGTGGCTACACCTTC.

This rearrangement joins TRBV3-1 to TRBJ2-7, with 7 bases lining up with TRBD2. Germline V CDR1 and CDR2: LGHDT, YNNKEL (reference sequence). The CDR3 is 13 residues long. The trim removed 1 base at V and 7 bases at J, leaving 4 bases unmatched. The CDR3 coding sequence is TGTGCCAGCAGCCAAGGTGGGAGGGGTGAGCAGTACTTC. This gives the protein CASSQGGRGEQYF.

The J gene is TRBJ2-5, the V gene TRBV12-3 or TRBV12-4; maybe TRBD2 (5 bases). The CDR3 runs to 13 residues. The V end was cut by 5 bases, the J end by 0 bases, with 7 bases between. CDR3 in DNA: TGTGCCAGCAGTCGGGAATACCAAGAGACCCAGTACTTC. Translating gives CASSREYQETQYF.

V gene TRBV9 combines with J gene TRBJ2-7, with 8 positions matching TRBD1. The V gene end was trimmed by 3 bases and the J gene end by 0 bases; junction bases not matched to a gene: 2. Germline V gene lookup returns CDR1 SGDLS and CDR2 YYNGEE. The CDR3 runs 14 residues. CDR3 loop: CASSGGQASYEQYF. The CDR3 nucleotides are TGTGCCAGCAGCGGGGGACAGGCCTCCTACGAGCAGTACTTC.

This clonotype was detected once. The chain joins TRBV18 to TRBJ2-5; no definite D call. The CDR3 extends over 15 amino acids. Germline-derived CDR1 and CDR2 are KGHSH and LQKENI. The V end was cut by 3 bases, the J end by 4 bases, with 15 bases between. The CDR3 nucleotides read TGTGCCAGCTCACCGACGATAGCCCTTGGAGAGACCCAGTACTTC. This translates into CASSPTIALGETQYF.

The rearrangement joins TRBV11-2 to TRBJ2-5; D is possibly TRBD1 or TRBD2 (5 bases each). The ends were cut back, 0 bases at V and 1 base at J, with 12 bases in the middle. The length of the CDR3 is 16 residues. Germline-derived CDR1 and CDR2 are SGHAT and FQNNGV. The CDR3 sequence: CASSLDPGQTQETQYF. The CDR3 DNA follows: TGTGCCAGCAGCTTAGATCCGGGGCAGACCCAAGAGACCCAGTACTTC.

This sequence joins TRBV29-1 and TRBJ2-1, with 8 bases aligning to TRBD2. The ends lost 4 bases at V and 6 bases at J; junction bases unmatched: 8. In germline, CDR1 is SQVTM, CDR2 ANQGSEA. The CDR3 extends over 14 amino acids. The CDR3 DNA sequence: TGCAGCGTTGGAAGGACTAGCCAGCCCAATGAGCAGTTCTTC. Translated: CSVGRTSQPNEQFF.

This sequence joins TRBV5-4 and TRBJ2-7; no clear D. Trimming left V 4 bases short and J 6 bases short, with 11 bases between. From germline, CDR1 is SGHNT and CDR2 YYREEE (reference sequence). The CDR3 sequence is 12 residues long. The CDR3 region is CASSLDYFEQYF. The CDR3, as DNA: TGTGCCAGCAGCCTGGATTATTTCGAGCAGTACTTC.

The V and J genes are TRBV12-3 or TRBV12-4 and TRBJ2-3; 11 bases are a match to TRBD2. V was pared by 0 bases and J by 3 bases, with 8 bases of the junction left unmatched. This CDR3 spans 18 amino acids. In DNA form, the CDR3 reads TGTGCCAGCAGTTTAGCCCTCCGGCTAGCGGGAGGAACAGATACGCAGTATTTT. As protein: CASSLALRLAGGTDTQYF.

The rearrangement links TRBV7-2 to TRBJ2-1; 9 bases map to TRBD2. Trimming cost V 3 bases and J 2 bases; bases outside gene matches: 2. Germline V lookup: CDR1 SGHTA, CDR2 FQGNSA. The CDR3 sequence is 15 residues long. The CDR3 DNA sequence: TGTGCCAGCAGCTTGGCGGGGGGGCCCTACAATGAGCAGTTCTTC. This codes for CASSLAGGPYNEQFF.

V is TRBV20-1 and J is TRBJ2-7; D is possibly TRBD1 (6 bases). V was cut by 1 base and J by 2 bases, with 9 bases left in between. The CDR3 has 13 amino acids. Germline CDR1 DFQATT, CDR2 SNEGSKA (reference sequence). As DNA, the CDR3 is TGCAGTGCTAGAGGGGACATAGCCTACGAGCAGTACTTC. It yields the protein CSARGDIAYEQYF.

J is TRBJ2-7 and V is TRBV15; no clear D gene. This CDR3 is built from 15 residues. Trimming stripped 0 bases from V and 0 bases from J, with 9 bases between. CDR1 is LNHNV, CDR2 YYDKDF, per germline (reference sequence). CDR3 bases: TGTGCCACCAGCAGAGAAACTCTGTTCTCCTACGAGCAGTACTTC. This translates into CATSRETLFSYEQYF.

The chain couples TRBV11-2 to TRBJ1-4; 7 nucleotides line up with TRBD1. Germline assignment: CDR1 SGHAT and CDR2 FQNNGV. The CDR3 totals 15 residues. V was clipped by 5 bases and J by 8 bases; unmatched bases: 11. The CDR3 sequence: CASSRTRGQGEKLFF. The CDR3 DNA follows: TGTGCCAGCAGCCGAACGAGGGGGCAAGGAGAAAAACTGTTTTTT.

The chain recombines TRBV6-5 with TRBJ1-6; D ambiguous. This CDR3 spans 16 amino acids. Trimming left V 6 bases short and J 7 bases short, with 19 bases between. Per germline, CDR1 MNHEY and CDR2 SVGAGI. As DNA, the CDR3 is TGTGCCAGCAGCTACGGCGGCCCGCAAATGAATTCACCCCTCCACTTT. It encodes CASSYGGPQMNSPLHF.

V gene TRBV28 combines with J gene TRBJ2-5, with D unresolved. The CDR3 covers 13 residues. The V and J ends lost 4 bases and 3 bases respectively, with 9 bases between them. CDR1 is MDHEN, CDR2 SYDVKM, per germline. The CDR3 sequence is CASSWNRKETQYF. CDR3 nucleotide sequence: TGTGCCAGCAGTTGGAACAGAAAAGAGACCCAGTACTTC.

This chain uses TRBV2 with TRBJ2-1, with TRBD2 matching over 9 bases. V was clipped by 11 bases and J by 5 bases; unmatched bases: 7. The germline CDR1 and CDR2 sequences are SNHLY and FYNNEI. The CDR3 totals 13 residues. CDR3 nucleotides: TGTGCCGGAGGGCGGGAGGGCCACAATGAGCAGTTCTTC. It encodes CAGGREGHNEQFF.

The CDR3 DNA is TGTGCCAGCAGCCAATTAGCGGGAGGAATCACAGATACGCAGTATTTT. Protein product: CASSQLAGGITDTQYF. The chain carries TRBV4-2 and TRBJ2-3; 10 bases are a match to TRBD2. The germline V gene has CDR1 LGHNA and CDR2 YNFKEQ. The CDR3 spans 16 residues. V lost 2 bases to trimming and J lost 2 bases; unmatched junction nucleotides: 4.

The chain joins TRBV5-1 to TRBJ2-3; no definite D call. CDR1 and CDR2 from the germline V gene are SGHRS and YFSETQ. Trimming removed 0 bases from V and 4 bases from J, with 6 bases in between. The CDR3 spans 13 residues. In DNA form, the CDR3 reads TGCGCCAGCAGCTTGGAGACGCCAGATACGCAGTATTTT. Residues: CASSLETPDTQYF.

This chain links TRBV29-1 with TRBJ2-7; a possible D gene is TRBD1 (6 bases). Between the trimmed V and J ends, which lost 5 bases and 0 bases, there was a span of 8 bases. This CDR3 is built from 12 residues. Germline V gene sequence: CDR1 SQVTM, CDR2 ANQGSEA. CDR3 protein: CSVLTGSYEQYF. CDR3 sequence (DNA): TGCAGCGTTCTGACAGGCTCCTACGAGCAGTACTTC.

The V call is TRBV11-2, the J call TRBJ2-5; TRBD2 might be the D (6 bases). Trimming left V 3 bases short and J 4 bases short, with 18 bases between. The CDR3 consists of 16 residues. Germline V lookup: CDR1 SGHAT, CDR2 FQNNGV. The DNA for the CDR3 is TGTGCCAGCAGCTTCGGAGTAGCGGCTACTTTAGAGACCCAGTACTTC. The encoded protein is CASSFGVAATLETQYF. Looking up the rest from reference TRBV11-2 and TRBJ2-5 gives the full variable domain: EAGVAQSPRYKIIEKRQSVAFWCNPISGHATLYWYQQILGQGPKLLIQFQNNGVVDDSQLPKDRFSAERLKGVDSTLKIQPAKLEDSAVYLCASSFGVAATLETQYFGPGTRLLVL.

The rearrangement uses TRBV9 and TRBJ2-1; 11 positions agree with TRBD2. V trimming: 4 bases; J trimming: 3 bases; junction bases outside the gene matches: 3. The CDR3 is 15 residues long. Germline CDR1 is SGDLS and CDR2 is YYNGEE. The chain's CDR3 is CASSPTSGSYNEQFF. The CDR3, as DNA: TGTGCCAGCAGCCCAACTAGCGGGAGCTACAATGAGCAGTTCTTC.

V and J are TRBV7-8 and TRBJ2-7, with TRBD1 identical over 8 bases. The V and J ends lost 5 bases and 1 base, in that order; junction bases with no gene match: 7. The CDR3 runs to 15 residues. Per germline, CDR1 SGHVS and CDR2 FQNEAQ. DNA for the CDR3: TGTGCCAGCAGCCCCAGCGACAGGGGATCCTACGAGCAGTACTTC. This codes for CASSPSDRGSYEQYF.

This rearrangement joins TRBV30 to TRBJ1-3; 8 bases are a match to TRBD1. The CDR3 has 13 amino acids. With V trimmed by 4 bases and J by 4 bases, 3 bases remained unmatched. Germline CDR1 GTSNPN, CDR2 SVGIG (reference sequence). CDR3 DNA: TGTGCCTGGACCGGGACAGGAGGAAACACCATATATTTT. Its translation: CAWTGTGGNTIYF.